This passage covers 24 T cell receptor beta chains from one sample sequenced in a study of T cell repertoires in cytomegalovirus infection. TCRdb ran MiXCR on the reads and lists one entry per CDR3 protein. Found here are 450,000 to 650,000 distinct CDR3 sequences, approximately 25% of them singletons; the top ten hold 13%. Sequences were obtained from PBMCs. These receptors were collected from a human donor in good health (CMV status not recorded). Some clones in this sample may be carry-over from other donors' samples.

The CDR3 bases are TGTGCCAGCAGCTCTACTCAGGACTCAGCGCCGTTCTTC. Protein product: CASSSTQDSAPFF. This rearrangement joins TRBV7-4 to TRBJ2-1; a possible D gene is TRBD2 (5 bases). Germline V gene sequence: CDR1 SGHVT, CDR2 SQSDAQ. The V end lost 4 bases, the J end lost 15 bases, and 19 bases lay between the germline ends. The CDR3 extends over 13 amino acids.

The rearrangement uses TRBV7-2 and TRBJ2-2; D possibly corresponds to TRBD1 (5 bases). The CDR3 contains 14 residues. In germline, CDR1 is SGHTA, CDR2 FQGNSA. V gave up 8 bases and J gave up 4 bases, with 14 bases separating them. In DNA, the CDR3 is TGTGCCAGCCGTTCTGGGGCCTCCACCGGGGAGCTGTTTTTT. Protein product: CASRSGASTGELFF.

V usage is TRBV28 and J usage is TRBJ1-2; D is undetermined. V was pared by 2 bases and J by 2 bases, with 9 bases between. Germline V lookup: CDR1 MDHEN, CDR2 SYDVKM. The CDR3 spans 14 residues. The CDR3 region is CASSLANRNYGYTF. CDR3 bases: TGTGCCAGCAGTTTAGCGAACCGAAACTATGGCTACACCTTC.

The chain couples TRBV4-3 to TRBJ1-4; D not resolved. From germline, CDR1 is LGHNA and CDR2 YSLEER. The CDR3 totals 15 residues. V was trimmed by 0 bases and J by 0 bases, leaving 5 bases between them. CDR3 sequence: CASSQDRTTNEKLFF. CDR3 coding DNA: TGCGCCAGCAGCCAAGATCGGACAACTAATGAAAAACTGTTTTTT.

This clonotype came up a few times. V is TRBV28 and J is TRBJ2-7; D not resolved. This CDR3 is 12 amino acids long. From germline, CDR1 is MDHEN and CDR2 SYDVKM. Deletions cut 4 bases from V and 3 bases from J, with 7 bases between. The CDR3: CASSSDNYEQYV. CDR3 nucleotide sequence: TGTGCCAGCAGTTCCGACAACTACGAGCAGTACGTC.

The chain couples TRBV28 to TRBJ1-2, with D possibly matching TRBD1 (5 bases). Germline assignment: CDR1 MDHEN and CDR2 SYDVKM. The germline V and J ends were trimmed by 5 bases and 8 bases, with 15 bases remaining between them. This CDR3 comprises 13 residues. This chain's CDR3 is CASSVAGYRGYTF. The CDR3 nucleotides read TGTGCCAGCAGTGTCGCAGGGTATCGGGGCTACACCTTC.

This clonotype has more than one count but fewer than ten. The rearrangement links TRBV9 to TRBJ1-2; D remains unclear. Germline V gives CDR1 SGDLS, CDR2 YYNGEE. V gave up 4 bases and J gave up 7 bases, with 14 bases separating them. This CDR3 comprises 13 residues. As DNA, the CDR3 is TGTGCCAGCAGCCTGCCAGGCATGAGTGGCTACACCTTC. It translates to CASSLPGMSGYTF.

This clonotype was picked up many times. This chain joins TRBV7-2 and TRBJ1-2; D not resolved. The ends were cut back, 2 bases at V and 6 bases at J, with 10 bases in the middle. Germline V gene data show CDR1 as SGHTA and CDR2 as FQGNSA. CDR3 length equals 13 residues. CDR3 sequence (DNA): TGTGCCAGCAGCTTATGGACGGAGAATGGCTACACCTTC. Residues: CASSLWTENGYTF.

This clonotype was detected only once. V and J are TRBV6-1 and TRBJ1-5; D may be TRBD1 (5 bases). The CDR3 contains 16 residues. The germline V gene has CDR1 MNHNS and CDR2 SASEGT. Trimming left V 5 bases short and J 2 bases short, with 16 bases between. CDR3 coding DNA: TGTGCCAGCAGTCCCCAGGGAGGTGGGGGCAATCAGCCCCAGCATTTT. It translates to CASSPQGGGGNQPQHF.

At least ten counts were recorded for this clonotype. The chain has TRBV7-9 and TRBJ2-1; D gene unclear. This CDR3 spans 14 amino acids. Germline assignment: CDR1 SEHNR and CDR2 FQNEAQ (reference sequence). Trimming shortened V by 4 bases and J by 10 bases, and 17 bases separated the two germline ends. In DNA, the CDR3 is TGTGCCAGCAGCTATTGGGCCCTGAACGACGAGCAGTTCTTC. Its protein is CASSYWALNDEQFF.

This clonotype has more than one count but fewer than ten. The V call is TRBV2, the J call TRBJ1-1; TRBD1 is a possible D gene (6 bases). This CDR3 has 14 amino acids. V was pared by 11 bases and J by 1 base, with 17 bases between. The germline gives CDR1 SNHLY, CDR2 FYNNEI. Here the CDR3 reads CAGKGGLGNTEAFF. As DNA, the CDR3 is TGTGCCGGAAAAGGGGGTTTGGGGAACACTGAAGCTTTCTTT.

This clonotype was seen only a few times. The chain uses TRBV4-1 and TRBJ2-2; maybe TRBD2 (5 bases). The ends were cut back, 0 bases at V and 6 bases at J, with 14 bases in the middle. Germline CDR1 is MGHRA and CDR2 is YSYEKL. The CDR3 covers 16 residues. The CDR3 here is CASSQDPASPPGELFF. The CDR3 region has the DNA TGCGCCAGCAGCCAAGATCCGGCTAGCCCCCCCGGGGAGCTGTTTTTT.

The chain combines TRBV28 with TRBJ2-7; a possible D gene is TRBD2 (6 bases). The CDR3 totals 17 residues. Germline V CDR1 and CDR2: MDHEN, SYDVKM. The ends were cut back, 2 bases at V and 0 bases at J, with 17 bases in the middle. In DNA form, the CDR3 reads TGTGCCAGCAGTTTAAGTAGGCTAGCGTCGAGCTCCTACGAGCAGTACTTC. Protein product: CASSLSRLASSSYEQYF.

V usage is TRBV2 and J usage is TRBJ2-1; 7 bases agree with TRBD2. CDR1 and CDR2 from the germline V gene are SNHLY and FYNNEI. V was clipped by 11 bases and J by 6 bases; unmatched bases: 10. CDR3 length: 13 residues. This chain's CDR3 is CALSAGVRNEQFF. The DNA for the CDR3 is TGTGCCTTGTCGGCGGGAGTCCGCAATGAGCAGTTCTTC.

This rearrangement joins TRBV20-1 to TRBJ2-3; D remains ambiguous. With 3 bases removed from V and 0 bases from J, the gap between germline ends came to 10 bases. The CDR3 has 14 amino acids. CDR1 is DFQATT, CDR2 SNEGSKA, per germline (reference sequence). The DNA for the CDR3 is TGCAGTGCTAGCAAGCGACCTAGCACAGATACGCAGTATTTT. It specifies CSASKRPSTDTQYF.

This clonotype was found many times. Here the CDR3 DNA reads TGTGCCAGCAGCCGTAACCGATTGACAGCCACAGATACGCAGTATTTT. Its protein is CASSRNRLTATDTQYF. This chain uses TRBV7-2 with TRBJ2-3, with TRBD1 as a possible D gene (5 bases). With 5 bases removed from V and 2 bases from J, the gap between germline ends came to 17 bases. The germline gives CDR1 SGHTA, CDR2 FQGNSA. The CDR3 sequence is 16 residues long.

The chain links TRBV11-2 to TRBJ2-1; the match to TRBD2 covers 7 bases. The length of the CDR3 is 16 residues. Looked up from germline, CDR1 is SGHAT and CDR2 is FQNNGV. J lost 1 base, V lost 6 bases, and 9 bases had no gene match. The chain's CDR3 is CASSPEERDSYNEQFF. CDR3 sequence (DNA): TGTGCCAGCAGTCCAGAGGAGCGGGATTCCTACAATGAGCAGTTCTTC.

The chain uses TRBV20-1 and TRBJ2-7; TRBD1 matches at 12 bases. V lost 7 bases and J lost 5; bases outside the gene matches: 9. In germline, CDR1 is DFQATT, CDR2 SNEGSKA (reference sequence). The CDR3 length is 14 residues. CDR3 in amino acids: CSGNPGTGGHEQYF. In nucleotides, the CDR3 is TGCAGTGGTAATCCCGGGACAGGGGGCCACGAGCAGTACTTC.

Remarks on this clonotype: One end of the junction is discordant with germline, which a read error may explain. V usage is TRBV15 and J usage is TRBJ2-6; D may be TRBD1 (5 bases). This CDR3 is 16 amino acids long. In germline, CDR1 is LNHNV, CDR2 YYDKDF (reference sequence). The CDR3 DNA follows: TGTGCCACCAGCAGAGATCAGGGATCTGGGGCCAACGTCGTGACTTTC. It codes for CATSRDQGSGANVVTF.

This clonotype was seen only a few times. The chain has TRBV5-1 and TRBJ2-3; the D gene is possibly TRBD1 (5 bases). Deletions cut 6 bases from V and 6 bases from J, with 17 bases between. CDR3 length: 14 amino acids. CDR1 and CDR2 from the germline V gene are SGHRS and YFSETQ. DNA for the CDR3: TGCGCCAGCAAGCCAGGGAATAATTATGATACGCAGTATTTT. This encodes CASKPGNNYDTQYF.

The chain links TRBV5-1 to TRBJ2-3; no clear D gene. V was clipped by 0 bases and J by 4 bases, with 6 bases between them. Germline V CDR1 and CDR2: SGHRS, YFSETQ. This CDR3 is 13 amino acids long. CDR3 in DNA: TGCGCCAGCAGCTTGGACTCCGCAGATACGCAGTATTTT. Translation gives CASSLDSADTQYF.

This clonotype was recorded a few times. The V gene is TRBV7-2, the J gene TRBJ2-7; 16 nucleotides match TRBD2. The CDR3 covers 17 residues. The germline V gene encodes CDR1 SGHTA and CDR2 FQGNSA. After removal of 5 bases from V and 5 bases from J, the junction contained 9 bases not matched to a gene. CDR3 sequence reads: CASSPTGLAGGRNEQYV. The DNA of the CDR3 is TGTGCCAGCAGCCCGACGGGACTAGCGGGAGGGCGCAACGAGCAGTACGTC.

This clonotype has a handful of counts. The chain couples TRBV19 to TRBJ2-1; D call uncertain. The V end was cut by 6 bases, the J end by 9 bases, with 15 bases between. Germline loops: CDR1 LNHDA, CDR2 SQIVND (reference sequence). CDR3 length equals 13 residues. The CDR3 DNA reads as TGTGCCAGTAGGGTGGCCAGGTCCACTGAGCAGTTCTTC. This sequence encodes CASRVARSTEQFF.

This clonotype has ten or more counts. The genes are TRBV12-3 or TRBV12-4 and TRBJ2-5, with D possibly matching TRBD1 (6 bases). V gave up 6 bases and J gave up 5 bases, with 13 bases separating them. CDR3 length: 13 amino acids. CDR3 sequence reads: CASRTGNEETQYF. CDR3 DNA: TGTGCCAGCAGAACAGGGAATGAGGAGACCCAGTACTTC.